The 28 T cell receptor beta chains below all came from one sample that was sequenced in a study of identical twins. TCRdb passed the 5' RACE reads through MiXCR, listing each CDR3 protein once. Here the sample spans 200,000 to 300,000 distinct CDR3 sequences, approximately 7% being singletons. The data also belong to a second study, concerning yellow fever vaccine responses in identical twins.

Sample: memory (CD45RO+) T cells sorted from blood. The receptors come from a woman in her late teens or twenties in good health.

This clonotype was observed a handful of times. The chain carries TRBV6-2 or TRBV6-3 and TRBJ2-3; 14 bases align to TRBD2. The V segment lost 5 bases and the J segment 5 bases; nucleotides outside the gene matches: 12. This CDR3 is 18 amino acids long. The germline CDR1 and CDR2 sequences are MNHEY and SVGEGT. For the CDR3, the DNA is TGTGCCAGCAGTGGCGGACTAGCGGGGGGACCTGGGCGAGATACGCAGTATTTT. This gives the protein CASSGGLAGGPGRDTQYF.

V usage is TRBV20-1 and J usage is TRBJ2-7, with D perhaps matching TRBD2 (5 bases). Germline V lookup: CDR1 DFQATT, CDR2 SNEGSKA (reference sequence). CDR3 length equals 13 residues. The germline V and J ends were trimmed by 0 bases and 3 bases, with 9 bases remaining between them. The DNA for the CDR3 is TGCAGTGCTAGAGATACGGACTTCTACGAGCAGTACGTC. This translates into CSARDTDFYEQYV.

This clonotype was observed a few times. This chain joins TRBV4-1 and TRBJ2-7; D call uncertain. The V gene's germline CDR1 is MGHRA and CDR2 YSYEKL. Trimming left V 1 base short and J 2 bases short, with 9 bases between. This CDR3 has 14 residues. The CDR3 nucleotides read TGCGCCAGCAGCCAAGTCGTGACCACCTACGAGCAGTACTTC. Protein: CASSQVVTTYEQYF.

There are a few counts of this clonotype. The chain is built from TRBV12-3 or TRBV12-4 and TRBJ2-5; 7 bases map to TRBD1. The CDR3 loop spans 18 amino acids. V lost 8 bases to trimming and J lost 4 bases; unmatched junction nucleotides: 22. CDR3 protein: CASCFRWRQGFRPETQYF. Written as DNA, the CDR3 is TGTGCCAGCTGCTTTAGATGGAGACAGGGTTTTAGGCCAGAGACCCAGTACTTC.

This clonotype was seen a few times. This rearrangement joins TRBV5-1 to TRBJ2-1, with 13 bases aligning to TRBD2. V lost 4 bases and J lost 6; bases outside the gene matches: 4. This CDR3 is built from 15 residues. CDR1 is SGHRS, CDR2 YFSETQ, per germline. CDR3 amino acids: CASSPTSGRVNEQFF. In nucleotides, the CDR3 is TGCGCCAGCAGCCCCACTAGCGGGAGGGTCAATGAGCAGTTCTTC.

The chain combines TRBV2 with TRBJ2-5; the D gene is possibly TRBD2 (5 bases). The CDR3 contains 13 residues. V gave up 5 bases and J gave up 7 bases, with 14 bases separating them. Germline loops: CDR1 SNHLY, CDR2 FYNNEI. This CDR3 reads CASSYTGEGTQYF. For the CDR3, the DNA is TGTGCCAGCAGTTACACGGGTGAGGGGACCCAGTACTTC.

This clonotype has more than one count but fewer than ten. The chain recombines TRBV6-2 or TRBV6-3 with TRBJ2-5, with 8 bases identical to TRBD1. The V gene's germline CDR1 is MNHEY and CDR2 SVGEGT. The CDR3 is made up of 15 amino acids. J lost 5 bases, V lost 2 bases, and 7 bases had no gene match. The CDR3 DNA reads as TGTGCCAGCAGTTACGGCAGGGGGCGTAGGGAGACCCAGTACTTC. This gives the protein CASSYGRGRRETQYF.

This clonotype was seen more than once but under ten times. CDR3 nucleotide sequence: TGTGCCAGCAGCCAAGAAAGGGGGAAATTCTACAATGAGCAGTTCTTC. It yields the protein CASSQERGKFYNEQFF. The chain joins TRBV14 to TRBJ2-1; perhaps TRBD1 as D (6 bases). CDR3 length: 16 residues. Trimming took 0 bases from V and 3 from J, leaving 12 bases between them. Germline V gene sequence: CDR1 SGHDN, CDR2 FVKESK.

This clonotype was seen ten or more times. This rearrangement joins TRBV9 to TRBJ2-3; 7 bases align to TRBD2. This CDR3 contains 15 residues. The germline V gene has CDR1 SGDLS and CDR2 YYNGEE. V shed 0 bases and J 4 bases; nucleotides not matched to a gene: 5. CDR3 loop: CASSVGGGLADTQYF. In nucleotides, the CDR3 is TGTGCCAGCAGCGTAGGGGGAGGGCTTGCAGATACGCAGTATTTT.

This clonotype was observed at least ten times. The rearrangement joins TRBV11-2 to TRBJ2-1; 9 nucleotides align to TRBD2. This CDR3 spans 15 amino acids. Germline V gene lookup returns CDR1 SGHAT and CDR2 FQNNGV. V shed 0 bases and J 7 bases; nucleotides not matched to a gene: 4. The CDR3 region has the DNA TGTGCCAGCAGCTTAGAGCGGGGGGGCCCTAATGAGCAGTTCTTC. Its protein product is CASSLERGGPNEQFF.

This clonotype was detected a few times. The CDR3 reads CASGLVRGSGANVLTF. The CDR3, as DNA: TGTGCTAGTGGTTTGGTACGAGGCTCTGGGGCCAACGTCCTGACTTTC. The rearrangement joins TRBV12-5 to TRBJ2-6; D gene unclear. Per the germline V gene, CDR1 is LGHNT and CDR2 is FRNRAP. The CDR3 extends over 16 amino acids. V lost 0 bases and J lost 0, with 6 bases in between.

This clonotype showed up many times. The chain couples TRBV15 to TRBJ2-1, with D hard to call. The CDR3 is 17 amino acids. CDR1 and CDR2 from the germline V gene are LNHNV and YYDKDF (reference sequence). Deletions cut 3 bases from V and 0 bases from J, with 15 bases between. The CDR3 loop is CATSREYGPNSYNEQFF. CDR3 bases: TGTGCCACCAGCAGGGAATACGGCCCAAACTCCTACAATGAGCAGTTCTTC.

There are many counts of this clonotype. The gene calls are TRBV12-3 or TRBV12-4 and TRBJ1-2; tentatively, D is TRBD1 (5 bases). This CDR3 spans 14 amino acids. V was shortened by 6 bases and J by 8 bases, with 19 bases between the two germline ends. The CDR3 DNA sequence: TGTGCCAGCAGCCCATTAGGGGCTTGGAAGGGCTACACCTTC. Translation gives CASSPLGAWKGYTF.

Only a few counts were recorded for this clonotype. The chain has TRBV6-2 or TRBV6-3 and TRBJ2-7; D is perhaps TRBD1 or TRBD2 (5 bases each). Germline V lookup: CDR1 MNHEY, CDR2 SVGEGT. V was cut by 7 bases and J by 3 bases, with 13 bases left in between. The CDR3 length is 13 residues. Here the CDR3 reads CASIRDLGYEQYF. As DNA, the CDR3 is TGTGCCAGCATCCGGGACCTAGGCTACGAGCAGTACTTC.

This clonotype was counted ten times or more. The rearrangement joins TRBV5-1 to TRBJ2-2; the D gene is possibly TRBD1 (6 bases). This CDR3 is 15 amino acids long. The V end lost 2 bases, the J end lost 6 bases, and 14 bases lay between the germline ends. Germline V lookup: CDR1 SGHRS, CDR2 YFSETQ. CDR3 in DNA: TGCGCCAGCAGCTTACAGGGAAAATTGTCCGGGGAGCTGTTTTTT. This translates into CASSLQGKLSGELFF.

The chain recombines TRBV12-3 or TRBV12-4 with TRBJ1-6; no definite D call. The ends were cut back, 0 bases at V and 7 bases at J, with 7 bases in the middle. CDR3 length: 14 residues. As DNA, the CDR3 is TGTGCCAGCAGTTTAGCGCTCGGGAATTCACCCCTCCACTTT. Its translation: CASSLALGNSPLHF.

This clonotype turned up a few times. This chain links TRBV5-6 with TRBJ2-7; D might be TRBD1 (5 bases). Looked up from germline, CDR1 is SGHDT and CDR2 is YYEEEE. With 2 bases removed from V and 5 bases from J, the gap between germline ends came to 14 bases. This CDR3 region has 14 residues. CDR3 residues: CASSLNRFTHEQYF. CDR3 coding DNA: TGTGCCAGCAGCTTAAACAGGTTTACCCACGAGCAGTACTTC. Full variable domain (outside the CDR3, taken from reference TRBV5-6 and TRBJ2-7): DAGVTQSPTHLIKTRGQQVTLRCSPKSGHDTVSWYQQALGQGPQFIFQYYEEEERQRGNFPDRFSGHQFPNYSSELNVNALLLGDSALYLCASSLNRFTHEQYFGPGTRLTVT.

This clonotype was detected only a few times. The genes are TRBV7-9 and TRBJ1-6; D not resolved. The CDR3 has 13 residues. V was shortened by 7 bases and J by 5 bases, with 9 bases between the two germline ends. Germline CDR1 reads SEHNR; CDR2 reads FQNEAQ (reference sequence). DNA for the CDR3: TGTGCCAGCACCCTAACGGATAATTCACCCCTCCACTTT. Protein sequence: CASTLTDNSPLHF.

This clonotype was detected ten times or more. The chain uses TRBV7-2 and TRBJ2-7; 7 nucleotides line up with TRBD1. The CDR3 covers 13 residues. Losses at the gene ends were 2 bases for V and 3 bases for J; bases not matched to a gene: 1. Germline CDR1 is SGHTA and CDR2 is FQGNSA. The CDR3 DNA follows: TGTGCCAGCAGCTTACGGGACAGCTACGAGCAGTACGTC. Translation gives CASSLRDSYEQYV.

There are many counts of this clonotype. This chain links TRBV5-1 with TRBJ1-1; possibly TRBD1 for D (6 bases). Looked up from germline, CDR1 is SGHRS and CDR2 is YFSETQ. The V end lost 0 bases, the J end lost 7 bases, and 13 bases lay between the germline ends. The length of the CDR3 is 14 residues. CDR3 coding DNA: TGCGCCAGCAGCTTGGCGTGGGGGCTGAATGAAGCTTTCTTT. It translates to CASSLAWGLNEAFF.

This chain links TRBV6-5 with TRBJ2-7; D is tentatively TRBD1 or TRBD2 (6 bases each). Germline CDR1 is MNHEY and CDR2 is SVGAGI. The V end was cut by 5 bases, the J end by 3 bases, with 14 bases between. This CDR3 spans 14 amino acids. The CDR3 bases are TGTGCCAGCAGTCTCTCGCGGGACAACTACGAGCAGTACTTC. Encoded protein: CASSLSRDNYEQYF.

J is TRBJ2-1 and V is TRBV20-1; D might be TRBD1 (6 bases). Looked up from germline, CDR1 is DFQATT and CDR2 is SNEGSKA (reference sequence). V lost 6 bases and J 7 bases, leaving 19 bases between the germline ends. The CDR3 consists of 14 residues. CDR3 in amino acids: CSANRVPILNEQFF. The DNA for the CDR3 is TGCAGTGCCAACAGGGTACCTATCTTAAATGAGCAGTTCTTC.

This clonotype was found a few times. The chain uses TRBV20-1 and TRBJ2-7; D is unresolved. CDR3 length: 15 amino acids. CDR1 is DFQATT, CDR2 SNEGSKA, per germline (reference sequence). The germline V and J ends were trimmed by 4 bases and 6 bases, with 22 bases remaining between them. The CDR3 DNA follows: TGCAGTGCTACCCCCGGAACGGACCTCTGGGGCGAGCAGTACGTC. Protein product: CSATPGTDLWGEQYV.

The chain joins TRBV10-3 to TRBJ1-2, with 9 bases matching TRBD1. CDR1 ENHRY and CDR2 SYGVKD come from the germline V gene. The CDR3 is 15 amino acids. J was trimmed by 6 bases and V by 10 bases; bases with no gene match: 15. The CDR3, as DNA: TGTGCCAGCTCGCGAGCCACCGGGACAGGGAATGGCTACACCTTC. Encoded protein: CASSRATGTGNGYTF.

This clonotype has just a few counts. This chain links TRBV5-6 with TRBJ1-2; D uncertain. Germline CDR1 is SGHDT and CDR2 is YYEEEE. V was clipped by 4 bases and J by 4 bases, with 8 bases between them. This CDR3 spans 12 amino acids. The chain's CDR3 is CASSAYSYGYTF. The CDR3, as DNA: TGTGCCAGCAGCGCATACAGCTATGGCTACACCTTC.

Many counts were recorded for this clonotype. This rearrangement joins TRBV27 to TRBJ1-6; tentatively, D is TRBD1 (6 bases). Germline V gene lookup returns CDR1 MNHEY and CDR2 SMNVEV (reference sequence). V was shortened by 1 base and J by 1 base, with 11 bases between the two germline ends. The CDR3 is 17 residues long. The CDR3 region has the DNA TGTGCCAGCAGTTTATTCGCCAGGGGTTCCTATAATTCACCCCTCCACTTT. It codes for CASSLFARGSYNSPLHF.

The rearrangement joins TRBV12-3 or TRBV12-4 to TRBJ2-1, with 7 positions matching TRBD1. After removal of 5 bases from V and 2 bases from J, the junction contained 9 bases not matched to a gene. CDR3 length: 16 amino acids. The CDR3 loop reads CASSPNTGAPYNEQFF. CDR3 coding DNA: TGTGCCAGCAGTCCCAATACAGGGGCCCCCTACAATGAGCAGTTCTTC.

This clonotype was observed at least ten times. This chain uses TRBV7-2 with TRBJ1-6; 10 bases match TRBD1. The trim removed 1 base at V and 7 bases at J, leaving 10 bases unmatched. The CDR3 totals 18 residues. Germline V lookup: CDR1 SGHTA, CDR2 FQGNSA. Here the CDR3 reads CASSLGPTGGAWNSPLHF. CDR3 DNA: TGTGCCAGCAGCTTAGGGCCGACAGGGGGCGCTTGGAATTCACCCCTCCACTTT. Looking up the rest from reference TRBV7-2 and TRBJ1-6 gives the full variable domain: GAGVSQSPSNKVTEKGKDVELRCDPISGHTALYWYRQSLGQGLEFLIYFQGNSAPDKSGLPSDRFSAERTGGSVSTLTIQRTQQEDSAVYLCASSLGPTGGAWNSPLHFGNGTRLTVT.